This TCR beta chain was recovered during a study of shared T cell receptors in the human thymus. V shed 0 bases, J shed 5 bases, and the junction held 8 bases outside the gene matches. The CDR3 is 16 residues long. Per germline, CDR1 MDHEN and CDR2 SYDVKM. Here immunoSEQ multiplex PCR was the method, and the copy in TCRdb shows in-frame clones only, minus some. Seen here are hundreds of thousands of clones, over 75% observed once, and the top ten hold approximately 0.01%. The data were also submitted as part of a second study, on human thymus T cells. That investigation notes: Donors were healthy Finnish babies undergoing corrective operations for congenital heart defects. Surgeons resected thymus tissue during corrective heart surgery. Thymic and blood repertoires seemed to favor certain V and J genes.

The chain combines TRBV28 with TRBJ2-5; 8 nucleotides align to TRBD2. Material for sequencing was thymocytes. The origin of this receptor is a boy younger than two with a congenital heart defect. CDR3 sequence reads: CASSLCMGGRRETQYF. The DNA for the CDR3 is TGTGCCAGCAGTTTATGCATGGGCGGGAGGAGGGAGACCCAGTACTTC.